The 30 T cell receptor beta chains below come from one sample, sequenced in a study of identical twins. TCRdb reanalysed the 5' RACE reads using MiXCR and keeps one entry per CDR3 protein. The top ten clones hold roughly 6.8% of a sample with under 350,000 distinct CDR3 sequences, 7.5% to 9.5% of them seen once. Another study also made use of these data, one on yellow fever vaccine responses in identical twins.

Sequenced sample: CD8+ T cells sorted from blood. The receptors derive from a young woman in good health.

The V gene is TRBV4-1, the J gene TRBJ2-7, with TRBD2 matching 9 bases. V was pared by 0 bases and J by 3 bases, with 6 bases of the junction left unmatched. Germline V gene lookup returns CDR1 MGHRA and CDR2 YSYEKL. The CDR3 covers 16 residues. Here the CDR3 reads CASSQDGAGGIYEQYF. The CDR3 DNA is TGCGCCAGCAGCCAAGATGGGGCGGGAGGGATCTACGAGCAGTACTTC.

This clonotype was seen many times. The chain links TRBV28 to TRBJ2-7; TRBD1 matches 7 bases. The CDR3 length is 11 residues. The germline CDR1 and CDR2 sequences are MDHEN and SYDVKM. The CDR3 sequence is CAGQVPYEQYF. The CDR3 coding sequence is TGTGCTGGACAGGTTCCCTACGAGCAGTACTTC.

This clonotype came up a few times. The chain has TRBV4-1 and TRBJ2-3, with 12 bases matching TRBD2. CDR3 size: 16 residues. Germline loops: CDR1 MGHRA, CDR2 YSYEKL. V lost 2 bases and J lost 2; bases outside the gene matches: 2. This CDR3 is CASSQRTSGVTDTQYF. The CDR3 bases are TGCGCCAGCAGCCAAAGGACTAGCGGGGTCACAGATACGCAGTATTTT.

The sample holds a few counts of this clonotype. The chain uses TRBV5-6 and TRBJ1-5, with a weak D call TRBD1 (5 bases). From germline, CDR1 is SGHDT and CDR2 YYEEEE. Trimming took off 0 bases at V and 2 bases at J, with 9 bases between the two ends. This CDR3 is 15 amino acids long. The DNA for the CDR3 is TGTGCCAGCAGCTTGGGGGGGGGTCGCAATCAGCCCCAGCATTTT. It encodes CASSLGGGRNQPQHF.

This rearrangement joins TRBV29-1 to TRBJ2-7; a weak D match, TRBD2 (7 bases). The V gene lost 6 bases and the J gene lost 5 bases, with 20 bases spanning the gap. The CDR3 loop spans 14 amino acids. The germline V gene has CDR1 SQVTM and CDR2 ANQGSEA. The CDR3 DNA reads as TGCAGCGTCCCCACTGGGGGAGGGGGTGACGAGCAGTACTTC. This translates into CSVPTGGGGDEQYF.

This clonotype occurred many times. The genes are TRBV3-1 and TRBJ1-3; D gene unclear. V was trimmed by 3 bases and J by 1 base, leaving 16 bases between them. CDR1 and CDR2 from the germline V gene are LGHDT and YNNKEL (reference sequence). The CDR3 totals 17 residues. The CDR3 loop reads CASSQDFPWASGNTIYF. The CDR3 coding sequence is TGTGCCAGCAGCCAGGATTTTCCTTGGGCGTCTGGAAACACCATATATTTT.

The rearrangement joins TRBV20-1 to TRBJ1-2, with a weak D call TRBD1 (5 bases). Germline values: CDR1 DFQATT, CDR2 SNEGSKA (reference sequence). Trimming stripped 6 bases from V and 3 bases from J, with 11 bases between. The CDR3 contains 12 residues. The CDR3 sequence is CSALGVDYGYTF. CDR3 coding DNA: TGCAGTGCCCTAGGGGTGGACTATGGCTACACCTTC.

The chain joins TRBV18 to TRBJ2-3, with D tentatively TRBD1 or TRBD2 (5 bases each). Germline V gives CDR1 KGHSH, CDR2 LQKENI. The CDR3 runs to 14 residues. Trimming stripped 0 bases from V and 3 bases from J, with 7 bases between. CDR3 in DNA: TGTGCCAGCTCACCACCATGGGGGACAGATACGCAGTATTTT. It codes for CASSPPWGTDTQYF.

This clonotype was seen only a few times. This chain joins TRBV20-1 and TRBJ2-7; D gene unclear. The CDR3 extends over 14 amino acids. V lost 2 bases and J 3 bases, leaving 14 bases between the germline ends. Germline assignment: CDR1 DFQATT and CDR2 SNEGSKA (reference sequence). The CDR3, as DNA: TGCAGTGCTAGAAACCTGCTGCGGAGCTACGAGCAGTACTTC. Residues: CSARNLLRSYEQYF.

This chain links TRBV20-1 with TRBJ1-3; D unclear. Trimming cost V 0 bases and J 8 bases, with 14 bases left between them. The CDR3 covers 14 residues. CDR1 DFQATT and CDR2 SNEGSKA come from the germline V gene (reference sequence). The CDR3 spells CSARDGRDRHTIYF. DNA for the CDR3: TGCAGTGCTAGAGATGGTAGGGATAGGCACACCATATATTTT.

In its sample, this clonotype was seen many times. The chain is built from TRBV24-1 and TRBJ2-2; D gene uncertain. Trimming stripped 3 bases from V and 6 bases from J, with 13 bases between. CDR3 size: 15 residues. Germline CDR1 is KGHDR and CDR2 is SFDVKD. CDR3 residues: CATSDPISGPGELFF. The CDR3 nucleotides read TGTGCCACCAGTGATCCCATTTCGGGTCCCGGGGAGCTGTTTTTT.

The CDR3, as DNA: TGTGCCAGCTCACCTGGACAGGGGGAGACCCAGTACTTC. The encoded protein is CASSPGQGETQYF. The gene calls are TRBV18 and TRBJ2-5; the match to TRBD1 covers 9 bases. CDR3 length equals 13 residues. V trimming: 3 bases; J trimming: 5 bases; junction bases outside the gene matches: 1. Germline assignment: CDR1 KGHSH and CDR2 LQKENI.

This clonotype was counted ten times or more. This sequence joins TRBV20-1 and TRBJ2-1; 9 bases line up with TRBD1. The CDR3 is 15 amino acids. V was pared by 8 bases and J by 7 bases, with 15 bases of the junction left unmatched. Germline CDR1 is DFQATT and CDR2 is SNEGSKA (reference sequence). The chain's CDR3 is CSYDSYGTGSNEQFF. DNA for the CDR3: TGCAGTTACGACTCATACGGGACAGGGAGTAATGAGCAGTTCTTC.

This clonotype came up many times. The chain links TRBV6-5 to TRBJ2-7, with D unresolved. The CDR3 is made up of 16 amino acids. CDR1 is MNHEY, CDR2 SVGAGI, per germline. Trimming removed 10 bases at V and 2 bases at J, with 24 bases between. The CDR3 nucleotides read TGTGCCACCCAGTTACAGCCAGACCCTACTGCCTACGAGCAGTACTTC. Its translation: CATQLQPDPTAYEQYF.

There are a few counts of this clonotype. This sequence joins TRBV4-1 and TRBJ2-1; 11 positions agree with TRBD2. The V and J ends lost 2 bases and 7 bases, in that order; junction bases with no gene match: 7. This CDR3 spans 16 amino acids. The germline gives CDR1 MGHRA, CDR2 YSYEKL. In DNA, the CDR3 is TGCGCCAGCAGCCAACAAACTAGCGGGAGTAGGAATGAGCAGTTCTTC. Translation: CASSQQTSGSRNEQFF.

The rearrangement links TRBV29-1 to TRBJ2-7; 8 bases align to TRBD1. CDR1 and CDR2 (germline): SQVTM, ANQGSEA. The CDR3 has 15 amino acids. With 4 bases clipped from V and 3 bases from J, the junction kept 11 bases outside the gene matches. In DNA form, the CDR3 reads TGCAGCGTTGTGGGGTCCGGGACAGGAGTCTACGAGCAGTACTTC. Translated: CSVVGSGTGVYEQYF.

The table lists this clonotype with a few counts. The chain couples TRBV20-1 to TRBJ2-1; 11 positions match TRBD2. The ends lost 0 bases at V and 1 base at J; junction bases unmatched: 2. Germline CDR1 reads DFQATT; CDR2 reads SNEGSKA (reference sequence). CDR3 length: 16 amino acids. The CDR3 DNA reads TGCAGTGCTAGAGAACTAGCGGGAGAATCCTACAATGAGCAGTTCTTC. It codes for CSARELAGESYNEQFF.

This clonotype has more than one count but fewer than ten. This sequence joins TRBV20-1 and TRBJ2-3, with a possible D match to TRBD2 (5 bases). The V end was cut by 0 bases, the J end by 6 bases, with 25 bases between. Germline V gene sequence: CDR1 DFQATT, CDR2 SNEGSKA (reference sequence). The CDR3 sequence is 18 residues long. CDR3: CSARDRLARFDLWDTQYF. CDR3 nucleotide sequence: TGCAGTGCTAGAGATCGGTTAGCGAGATTTGATTTGTGGGATACGCAGTATTTT.

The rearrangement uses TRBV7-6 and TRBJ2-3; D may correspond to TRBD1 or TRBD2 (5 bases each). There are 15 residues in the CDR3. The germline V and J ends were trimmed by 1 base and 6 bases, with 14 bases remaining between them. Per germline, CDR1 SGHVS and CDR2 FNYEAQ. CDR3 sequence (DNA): TGTGCCAGCAGCTTAGTTGGGGGTACCGGCGATACGCAGTATTTT. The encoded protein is CASSLVGGTGDTQYF.

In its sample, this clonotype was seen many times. The CDR3 sequence is CASSAGVGYYEQYF. CDR3 sequence (DNA): TGTGCCAGCAGCGCTGGGGTAGGGTACTACGAGCAGTACTTC. This chain joins TRBV12-3 or TRBV12-4 and TRBJ2-7; D is ambiguous. This CDR3 contains 14 residues. V was trimmed by 6 bases and J by 3 bases, leaving 15 bases between them.

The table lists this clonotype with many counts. CDR3 protein: CSARTSEDYNEQFF. CDR3 nucleotides: TGCAGTGCTAGAACTAGCGAGGACTACAATGAGCAGTTCTTC. The chain uses TRBV20-1 and TRBJ2-1; TRBD2 matches 7 bases. CDR1 DFQATT and CDR2 SNEGSKA come from the germline V gene (reference sequence). Trimming took 2 bases from V and 3 from J; bases not matched to a gene: 4. The CDR3 extends over 14 amino acids.

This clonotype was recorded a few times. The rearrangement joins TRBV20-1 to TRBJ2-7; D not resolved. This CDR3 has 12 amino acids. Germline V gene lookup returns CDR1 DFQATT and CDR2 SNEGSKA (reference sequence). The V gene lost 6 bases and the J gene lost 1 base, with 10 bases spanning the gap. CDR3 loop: CSAATTSYEQYF. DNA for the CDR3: TGCAGTGCGGCAACTACATCCTACGAGCAGTACTTC.

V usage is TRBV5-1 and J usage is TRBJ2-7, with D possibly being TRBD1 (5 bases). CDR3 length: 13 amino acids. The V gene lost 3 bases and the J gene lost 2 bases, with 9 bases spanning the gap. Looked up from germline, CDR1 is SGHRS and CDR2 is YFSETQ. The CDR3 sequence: CASSSPGTYEQYF. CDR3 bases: TGCGCCAGCAGCTCGCCAGGGACCTACGAGCAGTACTTC.

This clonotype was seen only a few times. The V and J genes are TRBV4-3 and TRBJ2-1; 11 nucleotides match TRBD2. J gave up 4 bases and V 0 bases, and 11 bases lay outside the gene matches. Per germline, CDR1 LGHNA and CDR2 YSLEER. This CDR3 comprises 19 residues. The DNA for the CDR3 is TGCGCCAGCAGCCAAGATTTATCTCCCCTAGCGGGAGGTTACAATGAGCAGTTCTTC. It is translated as CASSQDLSPLAGGYNEQFF.

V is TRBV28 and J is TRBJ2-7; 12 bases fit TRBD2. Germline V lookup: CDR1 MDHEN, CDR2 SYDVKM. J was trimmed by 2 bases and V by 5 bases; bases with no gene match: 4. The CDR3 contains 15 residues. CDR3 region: CASSQRLAGAYEQYF. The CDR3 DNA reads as TGTGCCAGCAGTCAACGACTAGCGGGAGCCTACGAGCAGTACTTC.

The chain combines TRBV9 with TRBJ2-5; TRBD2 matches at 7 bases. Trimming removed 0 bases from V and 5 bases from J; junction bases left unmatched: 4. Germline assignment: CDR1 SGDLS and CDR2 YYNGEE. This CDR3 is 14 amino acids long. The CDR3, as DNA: TGTGCCAGCAGCGTAGCGGGGGAGGGGGAGACCCAGTACTTC. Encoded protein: CASSVAGEGETQYF.

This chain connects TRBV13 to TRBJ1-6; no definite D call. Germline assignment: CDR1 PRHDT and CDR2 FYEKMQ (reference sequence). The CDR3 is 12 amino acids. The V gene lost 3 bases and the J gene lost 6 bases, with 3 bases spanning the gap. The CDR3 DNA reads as TGTGCCAGCAGCTTGGTTAATTCACCCCTCCACTTT. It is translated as CASSLVNSPLHF. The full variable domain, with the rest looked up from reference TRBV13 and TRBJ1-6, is AAGVIQSPRHLIKEKRETATLKCYPIPRHDTVYWYQQGPGQDPQFLISFYEKMQSDKGSIPDRFSAQQFSDYHSELNMSSLELGDSALYFCASSLVNSPLHFGNGTRLTVT.

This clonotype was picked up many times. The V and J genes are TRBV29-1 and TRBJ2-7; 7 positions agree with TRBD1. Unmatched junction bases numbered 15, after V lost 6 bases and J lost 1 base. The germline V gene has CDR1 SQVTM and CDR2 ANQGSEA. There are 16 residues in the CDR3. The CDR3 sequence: CSVEYQQGSGSYEQYF. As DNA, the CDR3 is TGCAGCGTAGAATACCAACAGGGGTCCGGATCCTACGAGCAGTACTTC.

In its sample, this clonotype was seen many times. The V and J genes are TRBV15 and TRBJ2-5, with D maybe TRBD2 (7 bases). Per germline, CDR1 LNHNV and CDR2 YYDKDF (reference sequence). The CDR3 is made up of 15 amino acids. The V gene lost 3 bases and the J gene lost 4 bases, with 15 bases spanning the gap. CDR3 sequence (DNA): TGTGCCACCAGCAGTGTGCGGGGGCAAGGAGAGACCCAGTACTTC. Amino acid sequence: CATSSVRGQGETQYF.

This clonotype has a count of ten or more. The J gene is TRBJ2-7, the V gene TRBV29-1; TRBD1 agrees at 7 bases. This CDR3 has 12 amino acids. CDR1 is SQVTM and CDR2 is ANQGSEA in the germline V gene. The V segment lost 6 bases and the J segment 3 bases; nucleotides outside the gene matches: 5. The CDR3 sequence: CSVLDRSYEQYF. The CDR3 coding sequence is TGCAGCGTCCTGGACAGGAGCTACGAGCAGTACTTC.